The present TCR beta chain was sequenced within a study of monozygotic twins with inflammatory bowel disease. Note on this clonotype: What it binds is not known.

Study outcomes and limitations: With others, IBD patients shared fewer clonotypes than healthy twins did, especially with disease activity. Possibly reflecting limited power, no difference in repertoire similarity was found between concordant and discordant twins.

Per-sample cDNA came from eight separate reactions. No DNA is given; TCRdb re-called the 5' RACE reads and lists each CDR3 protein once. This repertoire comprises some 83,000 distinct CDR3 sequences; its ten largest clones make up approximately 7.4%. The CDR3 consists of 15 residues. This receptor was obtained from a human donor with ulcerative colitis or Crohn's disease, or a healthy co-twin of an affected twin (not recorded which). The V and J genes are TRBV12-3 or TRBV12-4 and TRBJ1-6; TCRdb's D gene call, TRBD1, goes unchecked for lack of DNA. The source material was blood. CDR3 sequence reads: CASSSRQGIDSPLHF.